Detailed here is one TCR beta chain. The sample belongs to a study of blood T cell repertoires in COVID-19. Only in-frame clones appear in the TCRdb table, and some are missing; sequencing was by immunoSEQ multiplex PCR. The data contain 300,000 to 350,000 clones, about nine tenths of them singletons. Germline V lookup: CDR1 SGHRS, CDR2 YFSETQ. Trimming stripped 4 bases from V and 1 base from J, with 11 bases between. This CDR3 has 14 residues. The origin of this receptor is a woman aged 55-75 years with COVID-19, enrolled during active disease. The sequencing sample was made of peripheral blood. This sequence joins TRBV5-1 and TRBJ1-1; D is possibly TRBD1 (6 bases). CDR3 coding DNA: TGCGCCAGCAGCCAGGGGTCGTCGAACACTGAAGCTTTCTTT. This gives the protein CASSQGSSNTEAFF.